This TCR beta chain originates from a study of T cells in Graves' hyperthyroidism and ophthalmopathy. Study-wide results and limits: Ophthalmopathy was model-predicted a median around 6.1 months pre-onset. Within blood appeared most thyroid clonotypes that had expanded above 0.001.

For Graves' hyperthyroidism to be stable, ophthalmopathy could not progress within 18 months. Subjects aged 18 to 65 presented with newly diagnosed hyperthyroidism of less than 2 months' duration. The CDR3 is 15 residues long. The V gene's germline CDR1 is LNHDA and CDR2 SQIVND (reference sequence). In regard to this clonotype: Its antigen is currently unknown. This may stem from a read error, because a much larger clone lies one nucleotide away.

RNA transcripts were the template for amplifying TCR beta CDR3 regions. The HTBI primer set drove a first-round RT-PCR of the TCR CDR3. Each CDR3 protein gets one entry after TCRdb re-called the multiplex PCR reads with MiXCR. The sample includes hundreds of thousands of distinct CDR3 sequences, 30% to 40% of them seen just once. The sequence was collected from a woman in her thirties or forties with Graves' hyperthyroidism. Sample: blood. The chain recombines TRBV19 with TRBJ1-2; possibly TRBD1 for D (6 bases). The CDR3 nucleotides are TGTGTCAGTAGTATCTTGGACAGCCCAATCTATGGCTACACCTTC. The encoded protein is CVSSILDSPIYGYTF.